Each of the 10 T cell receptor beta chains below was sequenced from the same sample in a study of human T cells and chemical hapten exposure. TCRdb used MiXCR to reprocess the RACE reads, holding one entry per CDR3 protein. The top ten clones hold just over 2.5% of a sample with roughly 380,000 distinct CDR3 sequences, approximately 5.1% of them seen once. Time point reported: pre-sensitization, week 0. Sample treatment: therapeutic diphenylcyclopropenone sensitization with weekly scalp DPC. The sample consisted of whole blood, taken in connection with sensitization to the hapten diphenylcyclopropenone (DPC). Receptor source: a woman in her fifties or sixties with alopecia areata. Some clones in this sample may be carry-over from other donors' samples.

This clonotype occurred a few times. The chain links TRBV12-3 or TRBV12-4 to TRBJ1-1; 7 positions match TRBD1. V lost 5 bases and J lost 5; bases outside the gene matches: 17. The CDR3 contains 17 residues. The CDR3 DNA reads TGTGCCAGCAGTCCCGGGGGGGGCAGGGGGGTGAGAACTGAAGCTTTCTTT. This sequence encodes CASSPGGGRGVRTEAFF.

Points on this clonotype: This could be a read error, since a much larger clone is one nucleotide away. This CDR3 reads CASSLGGENTIYF. The CDR3, as DNA: TGTGCCAGCAGCTTAGGGGGCGAAAACACCATATATTTT. This sequence joins TRBV7-6 and TRBJ1-3, with D possibly matching TRBD1 (5 bases). This CDR3 contains 13 residues. The germline CDR1 and CDR2 sequences are SGHVS and FNYEAQ. Trimming took 1 base from V and 6 from J, leaving 7 bases between them.

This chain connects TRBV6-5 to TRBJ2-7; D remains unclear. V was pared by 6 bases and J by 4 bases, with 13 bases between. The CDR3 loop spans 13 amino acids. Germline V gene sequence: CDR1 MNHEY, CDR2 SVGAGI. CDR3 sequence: CASRTHGVYEQYF. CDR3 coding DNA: TGTGCCAGCAGAACCCATGGGGTTTACGAGCAGTACTTC.

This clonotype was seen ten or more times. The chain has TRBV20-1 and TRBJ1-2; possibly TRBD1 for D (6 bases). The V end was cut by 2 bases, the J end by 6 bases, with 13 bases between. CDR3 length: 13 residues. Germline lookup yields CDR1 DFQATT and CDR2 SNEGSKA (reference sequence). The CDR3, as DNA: TGCAGTGCTAGAAAGCCGTCAGGGGATGGCTACACCTTC. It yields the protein CSARKPSGDGYTF.

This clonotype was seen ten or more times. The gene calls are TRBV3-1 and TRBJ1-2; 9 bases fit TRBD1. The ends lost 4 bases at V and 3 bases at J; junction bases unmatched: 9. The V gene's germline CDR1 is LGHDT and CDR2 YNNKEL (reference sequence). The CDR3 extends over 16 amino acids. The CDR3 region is CASSPPPGQGHYGYTF. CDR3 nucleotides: TGTGCCAGCAGCCCGCCTCCGGGACAGGGACACTATGGCTACACCTTC.

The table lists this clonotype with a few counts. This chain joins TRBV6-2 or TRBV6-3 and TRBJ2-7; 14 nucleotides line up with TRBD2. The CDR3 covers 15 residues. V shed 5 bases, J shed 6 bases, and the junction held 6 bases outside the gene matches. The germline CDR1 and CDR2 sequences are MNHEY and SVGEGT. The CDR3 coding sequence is TGTGCCAGCAGTCCCGGACTAGCGGGAGGCTTCGAGCAGTACTTC. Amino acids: CASSPGLAGGFEQYF.

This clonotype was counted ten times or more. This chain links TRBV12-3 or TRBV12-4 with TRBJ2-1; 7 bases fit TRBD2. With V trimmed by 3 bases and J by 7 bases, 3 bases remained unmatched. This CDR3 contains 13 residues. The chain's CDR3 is CASSFLGGNEQFF. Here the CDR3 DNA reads TGTGCCAGCAGTTTCCTCGGGGGGAATGAGCAGTTCTTC.

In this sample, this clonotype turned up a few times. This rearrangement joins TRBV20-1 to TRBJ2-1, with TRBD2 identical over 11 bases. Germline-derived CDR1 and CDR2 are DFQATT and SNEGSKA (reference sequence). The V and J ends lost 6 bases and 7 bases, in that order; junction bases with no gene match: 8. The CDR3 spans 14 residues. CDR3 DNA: TGCAGTGCCGAAATAGCGGGAGGGCGGAATGAGCAGTTCTTC. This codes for CSAEIAGGRNEQFF.

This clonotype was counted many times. The CDR3 is CTSSHEGTPWYEQFF. For the CDR3, the DNA is TGCACCAGCAGCCACGAGGGGACTCCCTGGTATGAGCAGTTCTTC. This chain uses TRBV1 with TRBJ2-1; TRBD2 is the table's D call, not checked against the DNA. TRBV1 counts as a pseudogene. CDR3 size: 15 residues.

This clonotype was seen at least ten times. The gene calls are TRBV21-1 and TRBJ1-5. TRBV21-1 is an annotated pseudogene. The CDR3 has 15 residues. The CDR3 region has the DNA TGTGCCAGCAGCAAAGGAGGTACTATCAATCAGCCCCAGCATTTT. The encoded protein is CASSKGGTINQPQHF.